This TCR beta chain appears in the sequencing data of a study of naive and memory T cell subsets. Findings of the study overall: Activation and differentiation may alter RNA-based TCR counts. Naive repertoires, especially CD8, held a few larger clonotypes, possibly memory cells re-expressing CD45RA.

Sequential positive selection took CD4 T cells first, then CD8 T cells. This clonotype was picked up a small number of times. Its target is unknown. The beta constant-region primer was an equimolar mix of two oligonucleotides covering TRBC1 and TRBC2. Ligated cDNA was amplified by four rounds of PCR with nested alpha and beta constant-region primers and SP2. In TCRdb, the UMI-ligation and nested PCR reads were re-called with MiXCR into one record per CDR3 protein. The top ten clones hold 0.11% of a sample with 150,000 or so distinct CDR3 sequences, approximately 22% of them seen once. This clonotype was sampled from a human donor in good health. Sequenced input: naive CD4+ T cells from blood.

The CDR3 region has the DNA TGCGCCAGCAGCTCGGGAGGGGGCGCCTTTGCAGATACGCAGTATTTT. Encoded protein: CASSSGGGAFADTQYF. This sequence joins TRBV5-1 and TRBJ2-3; tentative D call: TRBD2 (8 bases). The length of the CDR3 is 16 residues. V gave up 3 bases and J gave up 4 bases, with 18 bases separating them. Per germline, CDR1 SGHRS and CDR2 YFSETQ.